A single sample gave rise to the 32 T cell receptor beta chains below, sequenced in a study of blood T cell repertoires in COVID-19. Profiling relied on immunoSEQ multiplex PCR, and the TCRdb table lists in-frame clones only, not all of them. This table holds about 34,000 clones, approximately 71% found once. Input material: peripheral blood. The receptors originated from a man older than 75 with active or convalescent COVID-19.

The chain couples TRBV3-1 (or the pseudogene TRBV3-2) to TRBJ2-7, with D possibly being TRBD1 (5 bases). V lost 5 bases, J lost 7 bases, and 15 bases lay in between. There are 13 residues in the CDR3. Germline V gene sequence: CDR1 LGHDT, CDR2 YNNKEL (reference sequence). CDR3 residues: CASSSLPQGEQYF. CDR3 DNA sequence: TGTGCCAGCAGCTCTCTACCTCAGGGTGAGCAGTACTTC.

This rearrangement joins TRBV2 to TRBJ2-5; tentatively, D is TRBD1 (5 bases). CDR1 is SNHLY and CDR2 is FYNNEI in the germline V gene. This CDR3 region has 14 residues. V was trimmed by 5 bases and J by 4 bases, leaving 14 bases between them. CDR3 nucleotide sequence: TGTGCCAGCAGTTCCTTCAGGGTTGGAGAGACCCAGTACTTC. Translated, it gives CASSSFRVGETQYF.

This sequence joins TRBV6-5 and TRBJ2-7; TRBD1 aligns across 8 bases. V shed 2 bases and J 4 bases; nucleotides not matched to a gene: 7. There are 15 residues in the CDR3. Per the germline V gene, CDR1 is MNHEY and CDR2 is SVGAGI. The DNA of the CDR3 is TGTGCCAGCAGTTACGAGGGGGACAGGAATTACGAGCAGTACTTC. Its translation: CASSYEGDRNYEQYF.

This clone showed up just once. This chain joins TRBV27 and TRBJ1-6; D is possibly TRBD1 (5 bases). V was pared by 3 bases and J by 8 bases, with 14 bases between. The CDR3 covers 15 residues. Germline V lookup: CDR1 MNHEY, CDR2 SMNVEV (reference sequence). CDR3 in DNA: TGTGCCAGCAGTTTCGGGCAGGGTGGTGATTCACCCCTCCACTTT. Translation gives CASSFGQGGDSPLHF.

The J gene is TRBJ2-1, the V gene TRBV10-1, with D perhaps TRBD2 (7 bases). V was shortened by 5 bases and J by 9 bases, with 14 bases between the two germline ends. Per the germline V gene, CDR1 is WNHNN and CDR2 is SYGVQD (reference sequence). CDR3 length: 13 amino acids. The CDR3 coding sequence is TGCGCCAGCAGTCAATACAGGGAGGGTGAGCAGTTCTTC. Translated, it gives CASSQYREGEQFF.

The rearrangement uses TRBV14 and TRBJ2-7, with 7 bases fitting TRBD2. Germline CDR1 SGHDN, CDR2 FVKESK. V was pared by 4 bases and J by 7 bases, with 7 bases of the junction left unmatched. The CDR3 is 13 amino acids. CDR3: CASSLYGRKEQYF. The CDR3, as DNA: TGTGCCAGCAGCCTTTACGGGAGGAAGGAGCAGTACTTC.

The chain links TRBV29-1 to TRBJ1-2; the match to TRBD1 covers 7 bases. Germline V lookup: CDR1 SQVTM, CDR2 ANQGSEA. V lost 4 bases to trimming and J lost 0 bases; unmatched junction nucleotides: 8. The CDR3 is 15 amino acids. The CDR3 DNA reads TGCAGCGTTGTTCCGGGACAGCGAGCTAACTATGGCTACACCTTC. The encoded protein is CSVVPGQRANYGYTF. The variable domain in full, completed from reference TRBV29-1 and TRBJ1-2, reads SAVISQKPSRDICQRGTSLTIQCQVDSQVTMMFWYRQQPGQSLTLIATANQGSEATYESGFVIDKFPISRPNLTFSTLTVSNMSPEDSSIYLCSVVPGQRANYGYTFGSGTRLTVV.

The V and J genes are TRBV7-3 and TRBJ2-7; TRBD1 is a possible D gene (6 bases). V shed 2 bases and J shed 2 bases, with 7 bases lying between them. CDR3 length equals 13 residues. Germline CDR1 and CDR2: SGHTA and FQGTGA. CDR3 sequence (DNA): TGTGCCAGCAGCTTATACAGGGCCTACGAGCAGTACTTC. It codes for CASSLYRAYEQYF.

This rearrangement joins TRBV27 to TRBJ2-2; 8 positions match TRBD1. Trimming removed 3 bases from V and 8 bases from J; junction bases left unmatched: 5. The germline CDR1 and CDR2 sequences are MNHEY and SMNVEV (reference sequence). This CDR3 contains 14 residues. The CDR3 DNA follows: TGTGCCAGCAGTTTGAGGACAGGGACGGGGGAGCTGTTTTTT. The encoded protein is CASSLRTGTGELFF.

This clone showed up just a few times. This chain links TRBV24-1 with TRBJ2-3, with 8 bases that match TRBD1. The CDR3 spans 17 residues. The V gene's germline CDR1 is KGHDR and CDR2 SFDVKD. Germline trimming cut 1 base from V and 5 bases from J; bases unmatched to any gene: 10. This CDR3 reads CATSDFTGRGQGDTQYF. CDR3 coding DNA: TGTGCCACCAGTGATTTCACGGGCAGGGGGCAGGGAGATACGCAGTATTTT.

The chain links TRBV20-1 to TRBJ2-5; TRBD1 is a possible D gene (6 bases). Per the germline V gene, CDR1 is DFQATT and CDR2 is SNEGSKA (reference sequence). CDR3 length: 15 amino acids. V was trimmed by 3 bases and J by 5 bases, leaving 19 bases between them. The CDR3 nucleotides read TGCAGTGCTAGTGATTTTGGACAGATTTGGGAGACCCAGTACTTC. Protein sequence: CSASDFGQIWETQYF.

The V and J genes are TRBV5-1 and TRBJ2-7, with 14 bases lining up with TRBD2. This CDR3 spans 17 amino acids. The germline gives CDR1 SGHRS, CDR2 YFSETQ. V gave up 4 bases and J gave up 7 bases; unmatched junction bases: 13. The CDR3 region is CASSPGRGGTSGSEQYF. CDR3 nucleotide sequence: TGCGCCAGCAGCCCAGGGCGAGGGGGGACTAGCGGGAGTGAGCAGTACTTC.

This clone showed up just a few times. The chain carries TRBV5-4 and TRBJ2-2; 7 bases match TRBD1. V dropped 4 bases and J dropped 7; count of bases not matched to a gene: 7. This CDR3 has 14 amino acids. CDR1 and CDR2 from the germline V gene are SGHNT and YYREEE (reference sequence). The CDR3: CASSITGVVGELFF. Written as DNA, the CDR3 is TGTGCCAGCAGCATTACAGGGGTGGTCGGGGAGCTGTTTTTT.

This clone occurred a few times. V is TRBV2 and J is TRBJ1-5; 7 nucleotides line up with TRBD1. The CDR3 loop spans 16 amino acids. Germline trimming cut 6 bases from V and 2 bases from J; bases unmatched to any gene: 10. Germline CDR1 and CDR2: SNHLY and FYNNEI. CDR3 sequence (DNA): TGTGCCAGCAGGCCCCGACAGGGCTGGGGCAATCAGCCCCAGCATTTT. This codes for CASRPRQGWGNQPQHF.

The CDR3 spells CASTPGGGYLYNEQFF. As DNA, the CDR3 is TGTGCCAGCACCCCGGGGGGAGGTTACCTATACAATGAGCAGTTCTTC. The rearrangement links TRBV7-2 to TRBJ2-1, with 7 bases fitting TRBD2. Germline CDR1 SGHTA, CDR2 FQGNSA. V lost 7 bases, J lost 4 bases, and 13 bases stayed unmatched. This CDR3 spans 16 amino acids.

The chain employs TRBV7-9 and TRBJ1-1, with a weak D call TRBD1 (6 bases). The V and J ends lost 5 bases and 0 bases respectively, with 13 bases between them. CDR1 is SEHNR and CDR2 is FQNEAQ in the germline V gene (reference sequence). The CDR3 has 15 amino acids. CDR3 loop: CASSPQGTMNTEAFF. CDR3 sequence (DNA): TGTGCCAGCAGCCCGCAGGGGACAATGAACACTGAAGCTTTCTTT.

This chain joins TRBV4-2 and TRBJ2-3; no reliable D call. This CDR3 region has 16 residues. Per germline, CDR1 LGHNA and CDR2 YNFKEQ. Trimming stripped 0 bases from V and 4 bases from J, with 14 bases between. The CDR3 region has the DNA TGTGCCAGCAGCCAAGAACAGTTCGCCTCCCCAGATACGCAGTATTTT. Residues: CASSQEQFASPDTQYF.

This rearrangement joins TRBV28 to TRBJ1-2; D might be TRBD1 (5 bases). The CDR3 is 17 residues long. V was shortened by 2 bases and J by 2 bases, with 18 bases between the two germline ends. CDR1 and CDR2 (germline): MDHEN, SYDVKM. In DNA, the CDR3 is TGTGCCAGCAGTTTAGATGGGGGGAGAGGGTCCAACTATGGCTACACCTTC. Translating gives CASSLDGGRGSNYGYTF.

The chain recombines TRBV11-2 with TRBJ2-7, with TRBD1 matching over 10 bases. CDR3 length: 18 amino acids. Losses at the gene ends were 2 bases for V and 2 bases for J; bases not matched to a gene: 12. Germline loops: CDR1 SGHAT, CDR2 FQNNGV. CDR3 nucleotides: TGTGCCAGCAGCTTAAGCTTCCCGGGACAGGGGTGGACCTACGAGCAGTACTTC. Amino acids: CASSLSFPGQGWTYEQYF.

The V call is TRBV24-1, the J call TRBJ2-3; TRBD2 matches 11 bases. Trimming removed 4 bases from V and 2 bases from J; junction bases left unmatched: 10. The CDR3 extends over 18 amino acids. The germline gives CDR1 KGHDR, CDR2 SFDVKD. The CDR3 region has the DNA TGTGCCACCAGTGACCCACTCGGACTAGCGGGTAACACAGATACGCAGTATTTT. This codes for CATSDPLGLAGNTDTQYF.

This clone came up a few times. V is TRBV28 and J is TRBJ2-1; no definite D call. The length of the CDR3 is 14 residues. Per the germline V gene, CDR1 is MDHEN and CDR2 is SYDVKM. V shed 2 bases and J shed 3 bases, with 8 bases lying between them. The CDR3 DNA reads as TGTGCCAGCAGTTTAGGTGACTTCTACAATGAGCAGTTCTTC. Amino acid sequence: CASSLGDFYNEQFF.

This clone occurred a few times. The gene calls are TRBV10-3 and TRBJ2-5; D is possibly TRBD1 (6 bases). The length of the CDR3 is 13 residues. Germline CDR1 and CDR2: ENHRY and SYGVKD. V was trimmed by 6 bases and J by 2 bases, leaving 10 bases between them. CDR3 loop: CAIRGGQQETQYF. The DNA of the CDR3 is TGTGCCATCAGGGGTGGACAGCAAGAGACCCAGTACTTC.

The CDR3 protein is CASKRAGGYEQYF. The CDR3 DNA reads as TGTGCCAGCAAGCGAGCAGGGGGATACGAGCAGTACTTC. The chain has TRBV6-5 and TRBJ2-7, with 7 bases matching TRBD1. With V trimmed by 7 bases and J by 4 bases, 7 bases remained unmatched. The V gene's germline CDR1 is MNHEY and CDR2 SVGAGI. The CDR3 length is 13 residues.

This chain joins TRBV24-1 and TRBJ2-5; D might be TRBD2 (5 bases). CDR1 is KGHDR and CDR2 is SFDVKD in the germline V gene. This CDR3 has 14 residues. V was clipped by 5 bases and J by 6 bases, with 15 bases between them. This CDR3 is CATSASREPKTQYF. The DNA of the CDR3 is TGTGCCACCAGTGCCTCCCGGGAACCTAAGACCCAGTACTTC.

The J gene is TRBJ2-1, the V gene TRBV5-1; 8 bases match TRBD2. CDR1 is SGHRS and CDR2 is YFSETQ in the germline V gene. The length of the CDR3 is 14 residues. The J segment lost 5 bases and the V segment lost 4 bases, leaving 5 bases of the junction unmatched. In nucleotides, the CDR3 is TGCGCCAGCAGCCGTATTAGCGGGAACAATGAGCAGTTCTTC. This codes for CASSRISGNNEQFF.

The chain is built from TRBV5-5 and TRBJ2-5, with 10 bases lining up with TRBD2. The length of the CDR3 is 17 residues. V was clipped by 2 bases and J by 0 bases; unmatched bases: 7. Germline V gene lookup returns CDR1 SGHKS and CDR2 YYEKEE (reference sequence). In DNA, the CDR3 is TGTGCCAGCAGCTTAACGGGGACTAGCGCCTACCAAGAGACCCAGTACTTC. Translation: CASSLTGTSAYQETQYF.

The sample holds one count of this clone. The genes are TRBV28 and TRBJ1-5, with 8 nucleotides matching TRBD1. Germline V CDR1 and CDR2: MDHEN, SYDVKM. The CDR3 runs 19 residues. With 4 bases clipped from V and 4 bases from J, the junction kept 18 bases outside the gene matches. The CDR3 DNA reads TGTGCCAGCAGTTATGTCGTCGGGTTTGGGACAGGACTAAATCAGCCCCAGCATTTT. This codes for CASSYVVGFGTGLNQPQHF.

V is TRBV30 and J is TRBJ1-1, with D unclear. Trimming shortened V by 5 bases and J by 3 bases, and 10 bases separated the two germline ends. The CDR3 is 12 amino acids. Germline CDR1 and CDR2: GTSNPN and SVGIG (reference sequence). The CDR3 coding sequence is TGTGCCTGGTTGGCAGATTACACTGAAGCTTTCTTT. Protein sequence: CAWLADYTEAFF.

The CDR3 loop reads CASSQARDSEYYGYTF. The CDR3 nucleotides read TGCGCCAGCAGCCAAGCCCGGGACAGTGAATACTATGGCTACACCTTC. The rearrangement uses TRBV4-1 and TRBJ1-2; TRBD1 matches 7 bases. Per the germline V gene, CDR1 is MGHRA and CDR2 is YSYEKL. The V gene end was trimmed by 1 base and the J gene end by 3 bases; junction bases not matched to a gene: 8. This CDR3 has 16 amino acids.

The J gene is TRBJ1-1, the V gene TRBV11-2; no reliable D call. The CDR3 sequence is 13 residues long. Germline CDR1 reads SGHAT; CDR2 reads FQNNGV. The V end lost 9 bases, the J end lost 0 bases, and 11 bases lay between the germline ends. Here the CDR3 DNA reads TGTGCCAGTCAGTTATTCATGAACACTGAAGCTTTCTTT. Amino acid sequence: CASQLFMNTEAFF.

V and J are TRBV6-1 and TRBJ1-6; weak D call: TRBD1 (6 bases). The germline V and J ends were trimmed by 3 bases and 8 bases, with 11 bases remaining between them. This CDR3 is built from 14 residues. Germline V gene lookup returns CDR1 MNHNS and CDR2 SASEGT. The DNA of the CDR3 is TGTGCCAGCAGTGATAGGGACATTTATTCACCCCTCCACTTT. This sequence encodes CASSDRDIYSPLHF.

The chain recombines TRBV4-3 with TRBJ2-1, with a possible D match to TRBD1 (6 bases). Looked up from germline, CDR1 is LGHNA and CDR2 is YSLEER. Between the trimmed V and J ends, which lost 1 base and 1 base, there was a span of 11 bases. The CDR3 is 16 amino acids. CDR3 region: CASSQGLRGSYNEQFF. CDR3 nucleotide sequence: TGCGCCAGCAGCCAAGGCCTCAGGGGTTCCTACAATGAGCAGTTCTTC.